The 26 T cell receptor beta chains listed next were all sequenced from one sample in a study of neurological immune-mediated disorders. TCRdb processed the 5' RACE reads anew with MiXCR; each CDR3 protein has one entry. The sample records tens of thousands of distinct CDR3 sequences, roughly 5% being singletons. The sample taken for sequencing was PBMCs. Receptors were obtained from a human donor with multiple sclerosis. The donor label of this sample is uncertain.

In this sample, this clonotype turned up many times. This chain joins TRBV5-1 and TRBJ1-6; TRBD1 agrees at 8 bases. The CDR3 extends over 18 amino acids. Germline CDR1 reads SGHRS; CDR2 reads YFSETQ. Trimming took 0 bases from V and 0 from J; bases not matched to a gene: 5. The CDR3 reads CASSLVGQGASYNSPLHF. The CDR3 DNA is TGCGCCAGCAGCTTGGTTGGACAGGGAGCCTCCTATAATTCACCCCTCCACTTT.

This clonotype has ten or more counts. V usage is TRBV3-1 and J usage is TRBJ2-1; TRBD1 aligns across 12 bases. The ends lost 5 bases at V and 2 bases at J; junction bases unmatched: 4. The CDR3 is 16 residues long. The germline CDR1 and CDR2 sequences are LGHDT and YNNKEL (reference sequence). CDR3 bases: TGTGCCAGCAGCGAAGGGACAGGGGGCGCCTACAATGAGCAGTTCTTC. The encoded protein is CASSEGTGGAYNEQFF.

This clonotype was recorded at least ten times. CDR3 protein: CSQTTGRADTQYF. DNA for the CDR3: TGCAGTCAAACTACTGGACGGGCAGATACGCAGTATTTT. J is TRBJ2-3 and V is TRBV20-1; D unresolved. Germline CDR1 reads DFQATT; CDR2 reads SNEGSKA (reference sequence). V dropped 8 bases and J dropped 4 bases, with 16 bases sitting between them. The CDR3 consists of 13 residues.

This clonotype was seen repeatedly, ten times or more. The CDR3 loop reads CSARGRGYTDTQYF. The CDR3 bases are TGCAGTGCTAGGGGTCGGGGGTACACAGATACGCAGTATTTT. This chain links TRBV20-1 with TRBJ2-3; tentatively, D is TRBD2 (6 bases). V lost 3 bases to trimming and J lost 2 bases, with 12 bases between them. This CDR3 has 14 residues. The germline gives CDR1 DFQATT, CDR2 SNEGSKA (reference sequence).

This clonotype was recorded many times. The J gene is TRBJ2-2, the V gene TRBV5-1; unclear D gene. The germline V gene encodes CDR1 SGHRS and CDR2 YFSETQ. The CDR3 runs 14 residues. The V and J ends lost 5 bases and 3 bases respectively, with 11 bases between them. In DNA form, the CDR3 reads TGCGCCAGCAGGGGGATGTTGGACACCGGGGAGCTGTTTTTT. Translating gives CASRGMLDTGELFF.

This clonotype was seen ten or more times. CDR3 bases: TGTGCCAGCAGCGTAGGCAGGGTGAGTGAGCAGTACTTC. As protein: CASSVGRVSEQYF. V and J are TRBV9 and TRBJ2-7; D possibly corresponds to TRBD1 (5 bases). CDR1 is SGDLS and CDR2 is YYNGEE in the germline V gene. V gave up 0 bases and J gave up 7 bases, with 11 bases separating them. CDR3 length: 13 amino acids.

This clonotype was recorded at least ten times. This chain uses TRBV10-3 with TRBJ1-2, with D unresolved. The germline V gene has CDR1 ENHRY and CDR2 SYGVKD. There are 13 residues in the CDR3. Between the trimmed V and J ends, which lost 3 bases and 7 bases, there was a span of 12 bases. CDR3 sequence: CAISDGGIGGYTF. In nucleotides, the CDR3 is TGTGCCATCAGTGATGGTGGTATAGGTGGCTACACCTTC.

This clonotype was picked up many times. J is TRBJ1-6 and V is TRBV14; D perhaps matches TRBD1 (6 bases). This CDR3 is built from 14 residues. Looked up from germline, CDR1 is SGHDN and CDR2 is FVKESK. Trimming took off 5 bases at V and 10 bases at J, with 15 bases between the two ends. The CDR3 DNA reads as TGTGCCAGCAGCACTCAGGGGAGGGGGTCACCCCTCCACTTT. As protein: CASSTQGRGSPLHF.

This clonotype came up many times. The rearrangement uses TRBV25-1 and TRBJ1-2; D remains ambiguous. V was pared by 2 bases and J by 5 bases, with 9 bases between. This CDR3 is 13 amino acids long. Germline V CDR1 and CDR2: MGHDK, SYGVNS. The CDR3 DNA sequence: TGTGCCAGCAGTGAAATGGGGAAGTATGGCTACACCTTC. It codes for CASSEMGKYGYTF.

This clonotype was detected ten times or more. This chain connects TRBV7-8 to TRBJ2-1, with D possibly TRBD2 on 6 matching bases. V dropped 10 bases and J dropped 4 bases, with 11 bases sitting between them. The CDR3 runs to 12 residues. CDR1 SGHVS and CDR2 FQNEAQ come from the germline V gene. CDR3 DNA sequence: TGTGCCACCGCGGACTATTACAATGAGCAGTTCTTC. This encodes CATADYYNEQFF.

This clonotype was seen ten or more times. The chain couples TRBV27 to TRBJ1-1; 8 nucleotides match TRBD1. V was pared by 6 bases and J by 3 bases, with 3 bases of the junction left unmatched. This CDR3 spans 13 amino acids. CDR1 is MNHEY and CDR2 is SMNVEV in the germline V gene (reference sequence). The DNA for the CDR3 is TGTGCCAGCAGCTGGACAGGGTACACTGAAGCTTTCTTT. Translation gives CASSWTGYTEAFF.

This clonotype was counted ten times or more. The chain carries TRBV12-3 or TRBV12-4 and TRBJ1-1; tentative D call: TRBD1 (6 bases). The CDR3 runs 13 residues. The V end lost 5 bases, the J end lost 4 bases, and 11 bases lay between the germline ends. The CDR3 region is CASSRQEATEAFF. CDR3 bases: TGTGCCAGCAGTCGACAGGAAGCCACTGAAGCTTTCTTT.

At least ten counts were recorded for this clonotype. V gene TRBV25-1 combines with J gene TRBJ1-4; TRBD1 might be the D (5 bases). The CDR3 contains 12 residues. The germline gives CDR1 MGHDK, CDR2 SYGVNS. V lost 3 bases, J lost 12 bases, and 11 bases lay in between. The CDR3, as DNA: TGTGCCAGCAGTGAGGGGGTCAGCCAACTGTTTTTT. Protein: CASSEGVSQLFF.

This clonotype was counted at least ten times. V usage is TRBV5-6 and J usage is TRBJ2-5, with 12 bases lining up with TRBD2. Germline CDR1 reads SGHDT; CDR2 reads YYEEEE. CDR3 size: 15 residues. The V segment lost 4 bases and the J segment 5 bases; nucleotides outside the gene matches: 6. The CDR3 region is CASSILAGGRETQYF. CDR3 nucleotides: TGTGCCAGCAGCATTCTAGCGGGGGGGCGCGAGACCCAGTACTTC. Full variable domain (outside the CDR3, taken from reference TRBV5-6 and TRBJ2-5): DAGVTQSPTHLIKTRGQQVTLRCSPKSGHDTVSWYQQALGQGPQFIFQYYEEEERQRGNFPDRFSGHQFPNYSSELNVNALLLGDSALYLCASSILAGGRETQYFGPGTRLLVL.

There are many counts of this clonotype. The V gene is TRBV20-1, the J gene TRBJ2-2; D not certain. This CDR3 spans 13 amino acids. Trimming took off 0 bases at V and 4 bases at J, with 6 bases between the two ends. The germline V gene has CDR1 DFQATT and CDR2 SNEGSKA (reference sequence). CDR3 DNA: TGCAGTGCTAGAGATGCAATCACCGGGGAGCTGTTTTTT. Its translation: CSARDAITGELFF.

This clonotype was seen a few times. CDR3 protein: CSVEQGQGQPQHF. The CDR3 nucleotides are TGCAGCGTTGAACAGGGTCAAGGTCAGCCCCAGCATTTT. The V call is TRBV29-1, the J call TRBJ1-5, with D possibly being TRBD1 (5 bases). Between the trimmed V and J ends, which lost 2 bases and 6 bases, there was a span of 11 bases. Per germline, CDR1 SQVTM and CDR2 ANQGSEA. CDR3 length: 13 amino acids.

This clonotype was seen repeatedly, ten times or more. The chain links TRBV20-1 to TRBJ1-4; D is unclear. Deletions cut 4 bases from V and 5 bases from J, with 5 bases between. The germline V gene has CDR1 DFQATT and CDR2 SNEGSKA (reference sequence). The CDR3 length is 11 residues. Here the CDR3 reads CSANKNEKLFF. The CDR3 nucleotides are TGCAGTGCTAACAAAAATGAAAAACTGTTTTTT.

This clonotype was seen more than once but under ten times. One end of the junction is discordant with germline, which a read error may explain. The chain recombines TRBV20-1 with TRBJ2-7; TRBD1 or TRBD2 may be the D gene (6 bases each). CDR3 length: 12 residues. CDR1 is DFQATT, CDR2 SNEGSKA, per germline (reference sequence). DNA for the CDR3: TGCAGTGCCAGAGGGGGGCTGGACGAGCAGTACTTC. It encodes CSARGGLDEQYF.

There are many counts of this clonotype. J is TRBJ2-3 and V is TRBV7-9; tentatively, D is TRBD1 (6 bases). Trimming left V 5 bases short and J 3 bases short, with 6 bases between. CDR1 and CDR2 from the germline V gene are SEHNR and FQNEAQ (reference sequence). The CDR3 has 12 amino acids. The chain's CDR3 is CASSRGTDTQYF. CDR3 nucleotide sequence: TGTGCCAGCAGCAGGGGGACAGATACGCAGTATTTT.

This clonotype was seen repeatedly, ten times or more. The chain recombines TRBV9 with TRBJ1-1; D uncertain. The CDR3 is made up of 17 amino acids. Germline-derived CDR1 and CDR2 are SGDLS and YYNGEE. V dropped 3 bases and J dropped 1 base, with 19 bases sitting between them. In DNA, the CDR3 is TGTGCCAGCAGCGGCCCTCTTACGGGAGACTCGAACACTGAAGCTTTCTTT. Protein product: CASSGPLTGDSNTEAFF.

Ten or more counts support this clonotype. This chain connects TRBV5-1 to TRBJ1-2; D possibly corresponds to TRBD1 (6 bases). This CDR3 is 14 amino acids long. Germline CDR1 reads SGHRS; CDR2 reads YFSETQ. Trimming pared 5 bases from V and 3 bases from J, leaving 14 bases between. CDR3 nucleotide sequence: TGCGCCAGCAGTGGGGACACGAGAGACTATGGCTACACCTTC. Its translation is CASSGDTRDYGYTF.

The sample holds many counts of this clonotype. The genes are TRBV5-1 and TRBJ1-5; 7 bases are a match to TRBD1. With V trimmed by 4 bases and J by 0 bases, 7 bases remained unmatched. CDR1 SGHRS and CDR2 YFSETQ come from the germline V gene. The CDR3 loop spans 16 amino acids. The CDR3 sequence is CASSRQGHFSNQPQHF. The CDR3 coding sequence is TGCGCCAGCAGCAGACAGGGACACTTTAGCAATCAGCCCCAGCATTTT.

This clonotype was recorded at least ten times. This sequence joins TRBV5-1 and TRBJ1-2; D is ambiguous. The V end was cut by 4 bases, the J end by 5 bases, with 12 bases between. This CDR3 contains 13 residues. The V gene's germline CDR1 is SGHRS and CDR2 YFSETQ. The CDR3 spells CASSHQAQYGYTF. The CDR3 region has the DNA TGCGCCAGCAGCCACCAGGCGCAGTATGGCTACACCTTC. The full variable domain, in which reference TRBV5-1 and TRBJ1-2 provide the parts outside the CDR3, is KAGVTQTPRYLIKTRGQQVTLSCSPISGHRSVSWYQQTPGQGLQFLFEYFSETQRNKGNFPGRFSGRQFSNSRSEMNVSTLELGDSALYLCASSHQAQYGYTFGSGTRLTVV.

At least ten counts were recorded for this clonotype. The chain combines TRBV9 with TRBJ2-1; D is unresolved. Per the germline V gene, CDR1 is SGDLS and CDR2 is YYNGEE. The V and J ends lost 3 bases and 8 bases respectively, with 12 bases between them. The CDR3 consists of 13 residues. The CDR3 coding sequence is TGTGCCAGCAGCGGCAACCCTCGGGATGAGCAGTTCTTC. Protein: CASSGNPRDEQFF.

This clonotype was observed at least ten times. This rearrangement joins TRBV10-3 to TRBJ1-5; no clear D. This CDR3 comprises 15 residues. V was cut by 3 bases and J by 2 bases, with 11 bases left in between. Germline CDR1 reads ENHRY; CDR2 reads SYGVKD. CDR3 DNA: TGTGCCATCAGTGATTTGGGTGGGGGCAATCAGCCCCAGCATTTT. Translation: CAISDLGGGNQPQHF.

This clonotype was observed at least ten times. The chain links TRBV4-1 to TRBJ2-2, with 10 nucleotides matching TRBD1. The J segment lost 4 bases and the V segment lost 6 bases, leaving 11 bases of the junction unmatched. The CDR3 spans 17 residues. Germline assignment: CDR1 MGHRA and CDR2 YSYEKL. Written as DNA, the CDR3 is TGCGCCAGCAGGGGGACAGGGGCTCCGAACCCCACCGGGGAGCTGTTTTTT. This translates into CASRGTGAPNPTGELFF.